The clone carrying this T cell receptor beta chain was seen a handful of times. The data were obtained in a study of cytotoxic CD8 clonotypes in ibrutinib-treated CLL. Profiled with immunoSEQ multiplex PCR; TCRdb holds only in-frame clones, not every one. The sample shows about 310,000 clones, 80% of them seen only once. The germline V gene encodes CDR1 GTSNPN and CDR2 SVGIG (reference sequence). CDR3 length: 13 amino acids. V lost 0 bases, J lost 3 bases, and 6 bases lay in between. Sequenced here: PBMCs, sampled before ibrutinib treatment. The sequence was collected from a human donor with chronic lymphocytic leukemia. This chain connects TRBV30 to TRBJ1-5; D not resolved. DNA of the CDR3: TGTGCCTGGAGTGTTGGGGACAATCAGCCCCAGCATTTT. Its translation is CAWSVGDNQPQHF.